The clone carrying this T cell receptor (beta chain) was counted at least ten times. The source of the sample is a study of HIV-infected patients and healthy controls. Alpha and beta constant-region primers primed reverse transcription of around 540 ng RNA. Each of the alpha and beta chains got its own library through chain-specific third strand synthesis with indices. The cDNA received a 5' RACE adapter containing a random hexamer plus an SP2 sequencing primer site. From the 5' RACE reads, TCRdb called clonotypes with MiXCR, one entry per CDR3 protein. This sample has about 18,000 distinct CDR3 sequences, with about 8.2% found just once. The repertoire came from unfractionated whole blood and reflected all unsorted peripheral T cells. Sequencing was carried out using blood. This sequence was found in an adult in good health.

The CDR3 DNA follows: TGTGCCAGCAGCTTCGTCCGTAAGGGAGTCGGAGATACGCAGTATTTT. Amino acids: CASSFVRKGVGDTQYF. The chain uses TRBV7-9 and TRBJ2-3; the D gene is possibly TRBD2 (5 bases). CDR3 length equals 16 residues. Germline V lookup: CDR1 SEHNR, CDR2 FQNEAQ (reference sequence). The V end lost 3 bases, the J end lost 5 bases, and 18 bases lay between the germline ends.